The present T cell receptor (beta chain) was sequenced within a study of blood T cell repertoires in COVID-19. Study-wide context: The study drew acute and convalescent COVID-19 samples from the United States, Italy and Spain.

Germline trimming cut 1 base from V and 4 bases from J; bases unmatched to any gene: 17. The CDR3 sequence is 19 residues long. In germline, CDR1 is SGHRS, CDR2 YFSETQ. Authors' data handling: Reference gene primer amplification yielded estimated nucleated cell counts. Data came from immunoSEQ multiplex PCR; TCRdb stores just in-frame clones and leaves some out. V, J and clone size are taken as reported in that table, and D and trimming were inferred from the DNA itself. The sample gives about half a million clones, roughly nine tenths of which show up once; 0.75% to 0.9% is in the top ten. The Seattle patients, enrolled during active infection, were followed longitudinally.

The V gene is TRBV5-1, the J gene TRBJ2-5, with 9 bases aligning to TRBD2. The TCR originated in a man aged 18 to 29 with COVID-19, enrolled during active disease. The sample comprised peripheral blood. CDR3 residues: CASSLLLAGTKGLGETQYF. The CDR3, as DNA: TGCGCCAGCAGCTTGCTCCTAGCGGGGACGAAGGGGTTAGGAGAGACCCAGTACTTC.